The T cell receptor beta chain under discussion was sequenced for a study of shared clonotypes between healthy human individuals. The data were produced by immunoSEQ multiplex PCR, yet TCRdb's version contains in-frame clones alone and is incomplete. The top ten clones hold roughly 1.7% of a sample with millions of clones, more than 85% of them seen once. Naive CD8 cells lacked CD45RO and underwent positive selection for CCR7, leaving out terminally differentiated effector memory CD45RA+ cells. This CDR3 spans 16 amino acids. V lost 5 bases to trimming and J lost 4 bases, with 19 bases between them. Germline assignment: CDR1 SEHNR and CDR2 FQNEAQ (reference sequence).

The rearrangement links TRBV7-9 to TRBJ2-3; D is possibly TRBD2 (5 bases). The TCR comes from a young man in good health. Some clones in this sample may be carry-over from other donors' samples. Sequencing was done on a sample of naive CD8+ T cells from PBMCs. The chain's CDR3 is CASSPRTRRKADTQYF. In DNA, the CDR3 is TGTGCCAGCAGCCCACGGACCCGGAGGAAGGCAGATACGCAGTATTTT.